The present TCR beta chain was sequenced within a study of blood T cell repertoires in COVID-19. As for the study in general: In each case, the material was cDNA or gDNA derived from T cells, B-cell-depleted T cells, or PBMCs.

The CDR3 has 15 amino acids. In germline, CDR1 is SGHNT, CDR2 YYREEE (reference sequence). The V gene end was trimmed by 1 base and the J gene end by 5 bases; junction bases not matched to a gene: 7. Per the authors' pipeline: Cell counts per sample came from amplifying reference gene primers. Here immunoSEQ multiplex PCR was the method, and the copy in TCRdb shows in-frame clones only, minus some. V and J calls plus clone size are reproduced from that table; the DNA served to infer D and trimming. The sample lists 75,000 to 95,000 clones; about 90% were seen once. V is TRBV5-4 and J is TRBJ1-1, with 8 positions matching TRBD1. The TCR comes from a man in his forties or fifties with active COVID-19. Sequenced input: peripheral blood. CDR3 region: CASSLRQGTGTEAFF. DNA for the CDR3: TGTGCCAGCAGCTTGCGACAGGGGACTGGAACTGAAGCTTTCTTT.